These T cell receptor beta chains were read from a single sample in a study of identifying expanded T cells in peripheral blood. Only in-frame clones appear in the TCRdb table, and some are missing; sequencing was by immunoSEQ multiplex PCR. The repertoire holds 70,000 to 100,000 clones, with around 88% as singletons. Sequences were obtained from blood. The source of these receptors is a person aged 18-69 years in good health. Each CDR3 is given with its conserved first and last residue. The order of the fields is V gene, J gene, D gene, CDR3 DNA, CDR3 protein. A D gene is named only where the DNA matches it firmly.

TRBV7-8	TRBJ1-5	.	TGTGCCAGCAGCTTAGACCAGGGACAAAATCAGCCCCAGCATTTT	CASSLDQGQNQPQHF
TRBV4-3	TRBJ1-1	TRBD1	TGCGCCAGCAGCCTACGACAGGGGGCTGGCGAAGCTTTCTTT	CASSLRQGAGEAFF
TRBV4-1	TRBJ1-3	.	TGCGCCAGCAGCCAGATAGAAGCGGCGGGGAACACCATATATTTT	CASSQIEAAGNTIYF
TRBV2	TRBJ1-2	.	TGTGCCAGCAGTCCAGCCGGACAGTCCGGGCTCTATGGCTACACCTTC	CASSPAGQSGLYGYTF
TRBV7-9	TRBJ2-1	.	TGTGCCAGCAGCTTACGTGGTTGGCCCTCCTACAATGAGCAGTTCTTC	CASSLRGWPSYNEQFF
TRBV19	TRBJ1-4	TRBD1	TGTGCCAGTACCCGACAGGGACTAGGGTCTAATGAAAAACTGTTTTTT	CASTRQGLGSNEKLFF
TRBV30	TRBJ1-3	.	TGTGCCTGGAACCTCTTTGGACAGTTCTCTGGAAACACCATATATTTT	CAWNLFGQFSGNTIYF
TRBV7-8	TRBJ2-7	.	TGTGCCAGCAGCTCGTTTGGAGAGCAGTACTTC	CASSSFGEQYF
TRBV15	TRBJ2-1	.	TGTGCCACCAGCAGAGACAGCTCGGATGAGCAGTTCTTC	CATSRDSSDEQFF
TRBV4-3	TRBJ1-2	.	TGCGCCAGCAGCCGATGCACGGGGGAGGACTATGGCTACACCTTC	CASSRCTGEDYGYTF
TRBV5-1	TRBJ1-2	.	TGCGCCAGCAGCACCGGTAGGCGACAGGACTATGGCTACACCTTC	CASSTGRRQDYGYTF
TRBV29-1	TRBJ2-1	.	TGCAGCGTTAGAGGCCTTCTAAACAATGAGCAGTTCTTC	CSVRGLLNNEQFF
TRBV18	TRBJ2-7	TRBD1	TGTGCCAGCTCACGTGGACAGGGAGAGCAGTACTTC	CASSRGQGEQYF
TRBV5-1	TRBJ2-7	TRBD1	TGCGCCAGCAGCCCCACAGGGGACCCGGTGGGGGAGCAGTACTTC	CASSPTGDPVGEQYF
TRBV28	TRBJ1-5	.	TGTGCCAGCAGCCCTCCCACTTCGACGAGTTCTTATAGCAATCAGCCCCAGCATTTT	CASSPPTSTSSYSNQPQHF
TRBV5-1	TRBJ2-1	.	TGCGCCAGCAGCTTGGGTCCTCCAAGCTCCTACAATGAGCAGTTCTTC	CASSLGPPSSYNEQFF
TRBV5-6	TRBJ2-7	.	TGTGCCAGCAGCTTGTTCCCCAGAGACACCTACGAGCAGTACTTC	CASSLFPRDTYEQYF